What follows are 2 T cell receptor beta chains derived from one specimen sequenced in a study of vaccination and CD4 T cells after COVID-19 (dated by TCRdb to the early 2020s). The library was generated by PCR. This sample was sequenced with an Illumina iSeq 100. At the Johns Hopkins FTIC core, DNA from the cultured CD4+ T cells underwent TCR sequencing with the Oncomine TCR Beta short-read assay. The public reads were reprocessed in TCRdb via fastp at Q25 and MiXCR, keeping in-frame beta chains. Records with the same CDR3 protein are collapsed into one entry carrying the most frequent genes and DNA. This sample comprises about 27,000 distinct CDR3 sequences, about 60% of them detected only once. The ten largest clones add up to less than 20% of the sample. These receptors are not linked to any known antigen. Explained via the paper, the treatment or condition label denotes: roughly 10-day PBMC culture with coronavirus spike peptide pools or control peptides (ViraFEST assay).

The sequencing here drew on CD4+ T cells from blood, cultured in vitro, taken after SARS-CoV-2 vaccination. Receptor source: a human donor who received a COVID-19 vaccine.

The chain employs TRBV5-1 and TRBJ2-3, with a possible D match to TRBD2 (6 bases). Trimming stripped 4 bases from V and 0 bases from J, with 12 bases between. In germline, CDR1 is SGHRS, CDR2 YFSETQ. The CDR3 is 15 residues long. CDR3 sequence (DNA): TGCGCCAGCAGCGGGGGGTTACCTAGCACAGATACGCAGTATTTT. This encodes CASSGGLPSTDTQYF.

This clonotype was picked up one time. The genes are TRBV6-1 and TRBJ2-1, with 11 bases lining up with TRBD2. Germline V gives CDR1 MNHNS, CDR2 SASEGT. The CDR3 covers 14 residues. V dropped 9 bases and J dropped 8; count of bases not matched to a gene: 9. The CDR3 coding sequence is TGTGCCAGTACCCTAGCGGGGGGTAGGCATGAGCAGTTCTTC. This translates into CASTLAGGRHEQFF.